The T cell receptor (beta chain) described here comes from a study of human T cells and chemical hapten exposure. Looking at the study overall: The study enrolled mostly female patients with alopecia areata, totalis or universalis.

The sample's time point: patch test 3, about 24 weeks after DPC sensitization. As to treatment: therapeutic diphenylcyclopropenone sensitization with weekly scalp DPC. This CDR3 is built from 16 residues. V lost 0 bases to trimming and J lost 0 bases, with 9 bases between them. In germline, CDR1 is MNHEY, CDR2 SVGAGI. TCRdb independently ran MiXCR on the RACE reads; one entry per CDR3 protein. The data show 150,000 to 200,000 distinct CDR3 sequences, with 25% to 35% seen just once and approximately 2.3% held by the top ten. The chain combines TRBV6-5 with TRBJ1-3; D is ambiguous. The sample in question was whole blood, obtained in connection with sensitization to the hapten diphenylcyclopropenone (DPC). This clonotype was sampled from a woman aged 18-29 years with alopecia areata. Some clones in this sample may be carry-over from other donors' samples. The CDR3, as DNA: TGTGCCAGCAGTTACTCGATAGGGATCTCTGGAAACACCATATATTTT. Translation gives CASSYSIGISGNTIYF.